Below, 8 T cell receptor beta chains from the same sample are listed, as sequenced in a study of shared clonotypes between healthy human individuals. Sequencing was performed with immunoSEQ multiplex PCR; in TCRdb, only in-frame clones are kept and a portion is missing. The sample consists of nearly 1 million clones, over 60% of them appearing once. The sample taken for sequencing was memory CD4+ T cells sorted from blood. Subset: CD45RA-negative fraction. These receptor sequences come from a man aged 18-30 years in good health.

In this sample, this clone turned up a few times. The CDR3 is CAWTWVGKETQYF. As DNA, the CDR3 is TGTGCCTGGACGTGGGTGGGAAAAGAGACCCAGTACTTC. The chain couples TRBV30 to TRBJ2-5; D ambiguous. CDR1 GTSNPN and CDR2 SVGIG come from the germline V gene (reference sequence). V dropped 4 bases and J dropped 3 bases, with 12 bases sitting between them. The CDR3 totals 13 residues.

V gene TRBV2 combines with J gene TRBJ2-3, with 9 bases lining up with TRBD1. This CDR3 is built from 15 residues. The germline CDR1 and CDR2 sequences are SNHLY and FYNNEI. The junction had 2 bases not matched to a gene; V was cut back by 4 bases and J by 0 bases. CDR3 nucleotide sequence: TGTGCCAGCAGTGGGACAGGGGCTAGCACAGATACGCAGTATTTT. As protein: CASSGTGASTDTQYF.

The chain links TRBV27 to TRBJ1-2; 7 nucleotides agree with TRBD1. CDR3 length: 15 amino acids. From germline, CDR1 is MNHEY and CDR2 SMNVEV (reference sequence). Trimming removed 6 bases from V and 5 bases from J; junction bases left unmatched: 12. DNA of the CDR3: TGTGCCAGCAGCCCTGGTAGAGGGGGCCGGTATGGCTACACCTTC. Its protein is CASSPGRGGRYGYTF.

There are a few counts of this clone. The same CDR3 is also encoded by other DNA sequences in this sample. This chain uses TRBV28 with TRBJ1-1; tentatively, D is TRBD1 (5 bases). Germline CDR1 is MDHEN and CDR2 is SYDVKM. The V end lost 6 bases, the J end lost 0 bases, and 8 bases lay between the germline ends. CDR3 length: 13 residues. The CDR3 DNA reads as TGTGCCAGCAGGGGACCGTTGAACACTGAAGCTTTCTTT. It encodes CASRGPLNTEAFF.

This chain connects TRBV6-5 to TRBJ1-5, with D unclear. Germline assignment: CDR1 MNHEY and CDR2 SVGAGI. With 6 bases removed from V and 2 bases from J, the gap between germline ends came to 14 bases. The CDR3 consists of 15 residues. The CDR3: CASRTTVIGNQPQHF. DNA for the CDR3: TGTGCCAGCAGGACGACGGTAATCGGCAATCAGCCCCAGCATTTT.

CDR3 DNA sequence: TGTGCCAGCAGCTTAGTCGGGCGTGGTACGCAGTATTTT. It translates to CASSLVGRGTQYF. The chain joins TRBV7-2 to TRBJ2-3; no firm D call. The germline V gene encodes CDR1 SGHTA and CDR2 FQGNSA. The CDR3 length is 13 residues. V was shortened by 1 base and J by 8 bases, with 10 bases between the two germline ends.

The genes are TRBV29-1 and TRBJ1-1, with D perhaps matching TRBD1 (5 bases). The germline gives CDR1 SQVTM, CDR2 ANQGSEA. The CDR3 is 12 amino acids. V gave up 7 bases and J gave up 4 bases, with 13 bases separating them. The CDR3 loop is CSGGTAATEAFF. The CDR3 nucleotides are TGCAGCGGGGGGACCGCAGCCACTGAAGCTTTCTTT.

The CDR3 bases are TGTGCCAGCAGTTGGGGACGGGCCCACGAGCAGTACTTC. It encodes CASSWGRAHEQYF. The chain links TRBV28 to TRBJ2-7, with D perhaps matching TRBD1 or TRBD2 (5 bases each). CDR1 and CDR2 (germline): MDHEN, SYDVKM. CDR3 length: 13 residues. With 4 bases removed from V and 5 bases from J, the gap between germline ends came to 12 bases.